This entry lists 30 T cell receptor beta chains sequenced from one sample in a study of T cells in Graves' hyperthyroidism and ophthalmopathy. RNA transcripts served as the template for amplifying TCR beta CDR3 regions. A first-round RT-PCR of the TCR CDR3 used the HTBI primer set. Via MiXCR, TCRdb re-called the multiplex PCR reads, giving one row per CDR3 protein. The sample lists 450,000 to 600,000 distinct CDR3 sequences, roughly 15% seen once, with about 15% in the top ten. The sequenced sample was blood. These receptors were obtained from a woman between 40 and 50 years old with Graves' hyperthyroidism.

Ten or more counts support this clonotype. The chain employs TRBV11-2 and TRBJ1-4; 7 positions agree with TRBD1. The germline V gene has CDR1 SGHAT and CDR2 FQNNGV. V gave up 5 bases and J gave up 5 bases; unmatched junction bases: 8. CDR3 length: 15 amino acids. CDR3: CASSLRQGGNEKLFF. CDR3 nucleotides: TGTGCCAGCAGCCTCCGACAGGGTGGGAATGAAAAACTGTTTTTT.

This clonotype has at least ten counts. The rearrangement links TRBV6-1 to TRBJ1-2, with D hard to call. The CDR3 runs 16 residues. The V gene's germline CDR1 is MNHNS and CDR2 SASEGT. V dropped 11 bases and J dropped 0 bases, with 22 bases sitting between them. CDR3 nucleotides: TGTGCCTGCCGGGCAGTGGGCCTCCTTTCTAACTATGGCTACACCTTC. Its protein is CACRAVGLLSNYGYTF.

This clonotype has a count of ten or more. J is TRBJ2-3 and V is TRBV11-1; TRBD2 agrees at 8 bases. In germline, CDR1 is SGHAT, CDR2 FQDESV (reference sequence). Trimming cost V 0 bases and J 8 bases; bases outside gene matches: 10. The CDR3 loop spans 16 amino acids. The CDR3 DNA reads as TGTGCCAGCAGCTTAGCAGGAGGACTAGCAGCCCGTACGCAGTATTTT. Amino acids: CASSLAGGLAARTQYF. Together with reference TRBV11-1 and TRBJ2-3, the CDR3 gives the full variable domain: EAEVAQSPRYKITEKSQAVAFWCDPISGHATLYWYRQILGQGPELLVQFQDESVVDDSQLPKDRFSAERLKGVDSTLKIQPAELGDSAMYLCASSLAGGLAARTQYFGPGTRLTVL.

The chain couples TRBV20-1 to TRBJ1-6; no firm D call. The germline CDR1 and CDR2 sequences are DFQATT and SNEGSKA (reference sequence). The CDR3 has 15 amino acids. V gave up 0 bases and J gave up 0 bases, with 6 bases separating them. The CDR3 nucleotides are TGCAGTGCTAGAGAGTCGGGCTCCTATAATTCACCCCTCCACTTT. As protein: CSARESGSYNSPLHF.

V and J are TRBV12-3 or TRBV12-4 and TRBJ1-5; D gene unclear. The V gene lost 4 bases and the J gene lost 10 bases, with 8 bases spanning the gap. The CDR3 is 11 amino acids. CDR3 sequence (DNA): TGTGCCAGCAGTTCCAGGTACCCCCAGCATTTT. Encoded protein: CASSSRYPQHF.

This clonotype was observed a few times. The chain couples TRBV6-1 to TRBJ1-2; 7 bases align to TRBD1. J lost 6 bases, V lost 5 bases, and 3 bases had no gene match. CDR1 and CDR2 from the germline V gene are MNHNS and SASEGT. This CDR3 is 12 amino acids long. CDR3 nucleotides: TGTGCCAGCAGTAACGACAGGGATGGCTACACCTTC. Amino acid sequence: CASSNDRDGYTF.

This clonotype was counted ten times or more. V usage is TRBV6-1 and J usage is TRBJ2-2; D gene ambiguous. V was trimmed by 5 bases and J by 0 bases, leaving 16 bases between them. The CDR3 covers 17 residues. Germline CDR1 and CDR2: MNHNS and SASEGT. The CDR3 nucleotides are TGTGCCAGCAGTATACAATATGGTAACGCGAACACCGGGGAGCTGTTTTTT. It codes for CASSIQYGNANTGELFF.

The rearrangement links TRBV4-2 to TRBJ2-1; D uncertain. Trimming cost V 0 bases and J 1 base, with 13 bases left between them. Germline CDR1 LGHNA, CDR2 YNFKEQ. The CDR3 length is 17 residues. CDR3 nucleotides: TGTGCCAGCAGCCAAGATACGGGCGAATTATCCTACAATGAGCAGTTCTTC. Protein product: CASSQDTGELSYNEQFF.

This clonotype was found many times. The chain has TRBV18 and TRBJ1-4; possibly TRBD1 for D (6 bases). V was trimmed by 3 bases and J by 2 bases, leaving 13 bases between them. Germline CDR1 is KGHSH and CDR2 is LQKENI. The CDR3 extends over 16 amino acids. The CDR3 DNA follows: TGTGCCAGCTCACCGACAGGCTGGGGGACTAATGAAAAACTGTTTTTT. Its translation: CASSPTGWGTNEKLFF.

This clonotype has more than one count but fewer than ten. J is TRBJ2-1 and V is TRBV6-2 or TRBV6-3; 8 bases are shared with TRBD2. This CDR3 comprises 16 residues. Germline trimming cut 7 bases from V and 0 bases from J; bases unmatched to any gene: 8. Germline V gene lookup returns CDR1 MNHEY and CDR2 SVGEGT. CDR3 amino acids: CASKGRAGDSYNEQFF. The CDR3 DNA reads TGTGCCAGCAAAGGCCGAGCGGGAGACTCCTACAATGAGCAGTTCTTC.

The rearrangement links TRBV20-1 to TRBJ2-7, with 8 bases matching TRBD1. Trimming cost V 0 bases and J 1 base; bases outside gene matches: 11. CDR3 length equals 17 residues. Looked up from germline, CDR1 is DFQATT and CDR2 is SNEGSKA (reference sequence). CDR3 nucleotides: TGCAGTGCTAGAGATATCGGTTTCGACAGGGGATCCTACGAGCAGTACTTC. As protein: CSARDIGFDRGSYEQYF.

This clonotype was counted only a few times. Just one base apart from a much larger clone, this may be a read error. CDR3 sequence: CASLPRTGRNYGYTF. CDR3 bases: TGTGCCTCCCTACCCCGGACAGGCCGTAACTATGGCTACACCTTC. The chain has TRBV30 and TRBJ1-2; 7 bases agree with TRBD1. CDR1 and CDR2 from the germline V gene are GTSNPN and SVGIG (reference sequence). V was clipped by 7 bases and J by 1 base; unmatched bases: 12. CDR3 length: 15 residues.

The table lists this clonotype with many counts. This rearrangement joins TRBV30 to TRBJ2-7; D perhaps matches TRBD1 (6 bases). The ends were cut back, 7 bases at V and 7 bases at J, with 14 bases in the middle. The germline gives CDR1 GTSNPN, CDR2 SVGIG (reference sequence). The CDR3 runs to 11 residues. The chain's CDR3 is CALGGPREQYF. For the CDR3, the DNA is TGTGCCTTAGGGGGTCCCCGAGAGCAGTACTTC.

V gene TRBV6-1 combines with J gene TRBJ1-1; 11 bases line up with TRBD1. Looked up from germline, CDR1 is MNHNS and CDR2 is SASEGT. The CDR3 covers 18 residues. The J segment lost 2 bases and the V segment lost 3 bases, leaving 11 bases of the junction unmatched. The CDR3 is CASSEDRGLRVSNTEAFF. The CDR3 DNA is TGTGCCAGCAGTGAGGACAGGGGGCTCAGGGTCAGCAACACTGAAGCTTTCTTT.

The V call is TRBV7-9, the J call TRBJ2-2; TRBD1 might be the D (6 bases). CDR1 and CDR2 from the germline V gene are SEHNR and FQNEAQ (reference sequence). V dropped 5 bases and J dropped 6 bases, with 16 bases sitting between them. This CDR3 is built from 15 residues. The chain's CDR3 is CASSNNREAAGELFF. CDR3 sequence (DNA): TGTGCCAGCAGCAATAACAGGGAAGCTGCCGGGGAGCTGTTTTTT.

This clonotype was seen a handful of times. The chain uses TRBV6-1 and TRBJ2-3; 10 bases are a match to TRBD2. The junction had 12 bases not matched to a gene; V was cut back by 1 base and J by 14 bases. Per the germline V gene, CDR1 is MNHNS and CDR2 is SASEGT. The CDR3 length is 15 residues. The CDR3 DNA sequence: TGTGCCAGCAGTGAAGGGGGGCTAGCGGGAGCCAAGTGGTATTTT. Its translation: CASSEGGLAGAKWYF.

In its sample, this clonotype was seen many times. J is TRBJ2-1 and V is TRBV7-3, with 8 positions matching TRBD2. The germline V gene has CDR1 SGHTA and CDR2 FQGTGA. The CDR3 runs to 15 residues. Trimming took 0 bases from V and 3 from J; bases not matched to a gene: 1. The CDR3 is CASSLTSGNYNEQFF. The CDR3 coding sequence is TGTGCCAGCAGCTTAACTAGCGGGAACTACAATGAGCAGTTCTTC. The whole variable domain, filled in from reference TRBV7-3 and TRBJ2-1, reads GAGVSQTPSNKVTEKGKYVELRCDPISGHTALYWYRQSLGQGPEFLIYFQGTGAADDSGLPNDRFFAVRPEGSVSTLKIQRTERGDSAVYLCASSLTSGNYNEQFFGPGTRLTVL.

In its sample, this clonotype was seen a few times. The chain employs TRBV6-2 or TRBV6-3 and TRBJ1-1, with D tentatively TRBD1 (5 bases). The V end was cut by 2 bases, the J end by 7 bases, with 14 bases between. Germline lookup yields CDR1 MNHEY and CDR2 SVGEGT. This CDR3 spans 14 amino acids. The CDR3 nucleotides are TGTGCCAGCAGTTACGGTGGGGGAAGGGTTGAAGCTTTCTTT. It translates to CASSYGGGRVEAFF.

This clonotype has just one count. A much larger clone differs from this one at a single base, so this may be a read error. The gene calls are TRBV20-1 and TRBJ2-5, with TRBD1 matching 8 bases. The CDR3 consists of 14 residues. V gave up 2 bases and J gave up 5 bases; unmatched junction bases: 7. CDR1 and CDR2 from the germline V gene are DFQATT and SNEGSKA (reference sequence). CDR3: CSARRTGRAETQYF. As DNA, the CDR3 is TGCAGTGCTAGACGGACAGGGAGAGCGGAGACCCAGTACTTC.

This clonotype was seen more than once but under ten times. This CDR3 reads CASSLDQGIAGNTIYF. The CDR3 region has the DNA TGCGCCAGCAGCTTAGATCAGGGGATTGCTGGAAACACCATATATTTT. V is TRBV5-1 and J is TRBJ1-3; D possibly corresponds to TRBD1 (6 bases). V dropped 2 bases and J dropped 2 bases, with 14 bases sitting between them. The CDR3 sequence is 16 residues long. CDR1 and CDR2 (germline): SGHRS, YFSETQ.

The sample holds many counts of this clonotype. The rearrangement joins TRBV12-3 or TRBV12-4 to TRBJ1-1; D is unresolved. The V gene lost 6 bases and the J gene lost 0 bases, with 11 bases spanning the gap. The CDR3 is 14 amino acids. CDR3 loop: CASRSPGMNTEAFF. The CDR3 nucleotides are TGTGCCAGCAGGTCCCCGGGGATGAACACTGAAGCTTTCTTT.

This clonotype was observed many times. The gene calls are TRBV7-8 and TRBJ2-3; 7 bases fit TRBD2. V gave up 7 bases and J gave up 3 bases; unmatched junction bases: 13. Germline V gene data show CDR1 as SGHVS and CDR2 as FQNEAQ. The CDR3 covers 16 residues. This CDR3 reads CASIPATSRITDTQYF. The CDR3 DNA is TGTGCCAGCATCCCAGCGACTAGCCGTATAACAGATACGCAGTATTTT. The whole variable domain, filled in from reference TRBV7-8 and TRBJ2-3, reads GAGVSQSPRYKVAKRGQDVALRCDPISGHVSLFWYQQALGQGPEFLTYFQNEAQLDKSGLPSDRFFAERPEGSVSTLKIQRTQQEDSAVYLCASIPATSRITDTQYFGPGTRLTVL.

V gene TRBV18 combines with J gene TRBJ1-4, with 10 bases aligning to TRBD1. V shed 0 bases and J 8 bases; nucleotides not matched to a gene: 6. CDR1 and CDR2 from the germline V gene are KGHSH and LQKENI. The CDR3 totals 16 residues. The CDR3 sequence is CASSPPSGQGPEKLFF. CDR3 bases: TGTGCCAGCTCACCACCGTCGGGACAGGGGCCCGAAAAACTGTTTTTT. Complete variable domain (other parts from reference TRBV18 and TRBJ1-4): NAGVMQNPRHLVRRRGQEARLRCSPMKGHSHVYWYRQLPEEGLKFMVYLQKENIIDESGMPKERFSAEFPKEGPSILRIQQVVRGDSAAYFCASSPPSGQGPEKLFFGSGTQLSVL.

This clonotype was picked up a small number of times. The CDR3 loop is CSARRTDGVTNYGYTF. The CDR3 DNA reads as TGCAGTGCTAGACGCACCGACGGGGTTACTAACTATGGCTACACCTTC. The V and J genes are TRBV20-1 and TRBJ1-2; D is undetermined. Germline CDR1 DFQATT, CDR2 SNEGSKA (reference sequence). Trimming pared 2 bases from V and 0 bases from J, leaving 16 bases between. The CDR3 length is 16 residues.

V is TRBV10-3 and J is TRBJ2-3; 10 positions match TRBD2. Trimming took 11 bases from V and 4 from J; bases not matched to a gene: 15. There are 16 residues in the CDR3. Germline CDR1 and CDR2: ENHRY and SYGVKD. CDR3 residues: CASSPGLAPLADTQYF. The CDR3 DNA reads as TGTGCCTCAAGCCCGGGACTAGCGCCCCTCGCAGATACGCAGTATTTT.

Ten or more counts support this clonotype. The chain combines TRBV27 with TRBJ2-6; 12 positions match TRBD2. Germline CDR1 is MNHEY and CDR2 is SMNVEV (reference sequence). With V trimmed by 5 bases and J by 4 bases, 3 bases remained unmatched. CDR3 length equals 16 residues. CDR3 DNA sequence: TGTGCCAGCAGTCAACTAGCGGGAGGAGGGGCCAACGTCCTGACTTTC. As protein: CASSQLAGGGANVLTF.

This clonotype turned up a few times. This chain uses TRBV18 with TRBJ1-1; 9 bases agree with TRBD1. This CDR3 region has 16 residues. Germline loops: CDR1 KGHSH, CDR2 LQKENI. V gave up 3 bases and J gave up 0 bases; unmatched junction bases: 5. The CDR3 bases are TGTGCCAGCTCACCCGGGACAGGGTCTTTGAACACTGAAGCTTTCTTT. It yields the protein CASSPGTGSLNTEAFF.

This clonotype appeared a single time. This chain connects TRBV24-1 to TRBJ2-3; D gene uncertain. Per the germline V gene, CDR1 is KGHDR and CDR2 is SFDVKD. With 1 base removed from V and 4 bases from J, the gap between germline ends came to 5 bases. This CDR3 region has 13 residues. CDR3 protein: CATSDFSPDTQYF. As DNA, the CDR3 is TGTGCCACCAGTGATTTTAGTCCAGATACGCAGTATTTT.

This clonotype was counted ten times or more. CDR3 in amino acids: CASSLDGTSGFSEQYF. For the CDR3, the DNA is TGCGCCAGCAGCTTGGATGGGACTAGCGGTTTTAGCGAGCAGTACTTC. The chain links TRBV5-1 to TRBJ2-7, with 11 bases identical to TRBD2. This CDR3 has 16 residues. Germline V gene data show CDR1 as SGHRS and CDR2 as YFSETQ. Trimming removed 0 bases from V and 6 bases from J; junction bases left unmatched: 8.

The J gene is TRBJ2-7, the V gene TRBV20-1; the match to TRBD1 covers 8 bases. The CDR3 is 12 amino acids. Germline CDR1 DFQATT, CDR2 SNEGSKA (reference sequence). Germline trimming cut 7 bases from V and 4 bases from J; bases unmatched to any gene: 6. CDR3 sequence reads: CSVGQGDYEQYF. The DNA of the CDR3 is TGCAGTGTCGGACAGGGTGATTACGAGCAGTACTTC.